Sequencing of this T cell receptor (beta chain) was carried out in a study of blood T cell repertoires in COVID-19. For the study at large: COVID-19 samples from acute and convalescent phases originated in the United States, Italy and Spain. From T cells, B-cell-depleted T cells, or PBMCs came the material, which was cDNA or gDNA.

This clone was picked up one time. Looked up from germline, CDR1 is SGHKS and CDR2 is YYEKEE (reference sequence). Trimming shortened V by 4 bases and J by 10 bases, and 15 bases separated the two germline ends. This CDR3 is 14 amino acids long. As handled by the study authors: Reference gene primer amplification gave estimated nucleated cell counts. The assay was immunoSEQ multiplex PCR, and TCRdb's table has in-frame clones only and misses some. The DNA gave D and trimming, while V, J and clone size come from that table. The table has fewer than 200,000 clones, about 75% seen once; the top ten hold about 25%.

The sequence derives from a woman in her 70s with acute or convalescent COVID-19. The chain couples TRBV5-5 to TRBJ1-6; maybe TRBD1 (5 bases). The sample was peripheral blood. DNA of the CDR3: TGTGCCAGCAGCCCGGGTCGGGGGGGATCACCCCTCCACTTT. Amino acids: CASSPGRGGSPLHF. Full variable domain (remainder filled in from reference TRBV5-5 and TRBJ1-6): DAGVTQSPTHLIKTRGQQVTLRCSPISGHKSVSWYQQVLGQGPQFIFQYYEKEERGRGNFPDRFSARQFPNYSSELNVNALLLGDSALYLCASSPGRGGSPLHFGNGTRLTVT.